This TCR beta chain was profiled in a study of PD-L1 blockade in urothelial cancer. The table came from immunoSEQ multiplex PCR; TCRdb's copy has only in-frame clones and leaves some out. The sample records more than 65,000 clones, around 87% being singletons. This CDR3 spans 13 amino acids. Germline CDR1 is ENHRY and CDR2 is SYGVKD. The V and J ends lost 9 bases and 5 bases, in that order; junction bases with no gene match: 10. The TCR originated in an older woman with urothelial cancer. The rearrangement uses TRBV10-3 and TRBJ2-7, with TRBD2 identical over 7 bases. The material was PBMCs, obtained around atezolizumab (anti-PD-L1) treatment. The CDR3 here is CAIRGAGVHEQYF. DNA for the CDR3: TGTGCCATACGAGGGGCGGGGGTCCACGAGCAGTACTTC.